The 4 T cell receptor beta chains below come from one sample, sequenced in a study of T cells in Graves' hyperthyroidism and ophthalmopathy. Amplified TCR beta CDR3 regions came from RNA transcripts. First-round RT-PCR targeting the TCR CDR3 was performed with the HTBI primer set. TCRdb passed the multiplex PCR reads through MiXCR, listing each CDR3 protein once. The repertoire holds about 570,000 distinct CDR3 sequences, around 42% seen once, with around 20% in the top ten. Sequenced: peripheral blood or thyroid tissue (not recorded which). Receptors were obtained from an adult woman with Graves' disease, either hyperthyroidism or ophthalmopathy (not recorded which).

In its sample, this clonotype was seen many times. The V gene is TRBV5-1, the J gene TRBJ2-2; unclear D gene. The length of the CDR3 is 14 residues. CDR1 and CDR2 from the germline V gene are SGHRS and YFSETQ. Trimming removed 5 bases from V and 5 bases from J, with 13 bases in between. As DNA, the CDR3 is TGCGCCAGCAGACCCACCGAAGGGACCGGGGAGCTGTTTTTT. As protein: CASRPTEGTGELFF.

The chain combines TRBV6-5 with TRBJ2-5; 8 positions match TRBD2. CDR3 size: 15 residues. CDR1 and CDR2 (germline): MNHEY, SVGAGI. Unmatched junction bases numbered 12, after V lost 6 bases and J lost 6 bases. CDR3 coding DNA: TGTGCCAGCAGCGACGGGGAACGGGGGGGGAAGACCCAGTACTTC. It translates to CASSDGERGGKTQYF.

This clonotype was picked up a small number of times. The CDR3 region is CASSRGLQSQPQHF. In DNA, the CDR3 is TGTGCCAGCTCACGGGGACTTCAGAGTCAGCCCCAGCATTTT. The V and J genes are TRBV18 and TRBJ1-5; tentatively, D is TRBD1 (5 bases). Per the germline V gene, CDR1 is KGHSH and CDR2 is LQKENI. The CDR3 runs to 14 residues. V gave up 4 bases and J gave up 6 bases, with 13 bases separating them.

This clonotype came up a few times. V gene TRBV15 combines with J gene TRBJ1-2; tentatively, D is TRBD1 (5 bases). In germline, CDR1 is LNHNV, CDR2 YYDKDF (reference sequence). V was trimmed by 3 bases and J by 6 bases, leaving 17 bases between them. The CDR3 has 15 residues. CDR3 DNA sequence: TGTGCCACCAGCAGCCTTTGGGACCCCGAACATGGCTACACCTTC. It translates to CATSSLWDPEHGYTF.